The source of this TCR beta chain is a study of shared clonotypes between healthy human individuals. Overall study results and limits: Memory subsets had estimated richness that was generally smaller than that of naive subsets.

Using immunoSEQ multiplex PCR, the repertoire was profiled, and TCRdb retains in-frame clones only, with some absent. The table shows some 1.4 million clones, with more than 95% occurring only once. Donors included only healthy HIV-negative adults lacking recent acute infections or vaccinations. The donor cohort consisted entirely of Caucasian adults residing in Nashville, Tennessee. A word on this clone: Its antigen is undetermined.

The sample taken for sequencing was naive CD4+ T cells sorted from blood. As to subset: CD45RA+ positively selected. The receptor was isolated from a man younger than 45 in good health.

The CDR3 bases are TGTGCCAGCATCTGGGGACAGTTAGAAGAGACCCAGTACTTC. This codes for CASIWGQLEETQYF. The V gene is TRBV28, the J gene TRBJ2-5; TRBD1 matches at 7 bases. The CDR3 sequence is 14 residues long. Germline V gene lookup returns CDR1 MDHEN and CDR2 SYDVKM. V was clipped by 7 bases and J by 3 bases; unmatched bases: 8.